The TCR beta chain described here comes from a study of Ad26.COV2.S vaccination and SARS-CoV-2 variants. Treatment: 19 received Ad26.COV2.S at low or high dose, single or two shots; about five received placebo; per-sample allocation not given. After the first vaccine or placebo injection, samples were drawn on day 63. CDR1 and CDR2 from the germline V gene are LNHDA and SQIVND (reference sequence). The CDR3 consists of 15 residues. V was pared by 5 bases and J by 5 bases, with 18 bases between. Measured with immunoSEQ multiplex PCR; TCRdb has only the in-frame clones, and not every one. The sample gives about 480,000 clones, roughly 87% of which show up once; 9.5% to 15% is in the top ten. This clone was observed at least ten times.

The sequencing here drew on peripheral blood, taken in a trial of Ad26.COV2.S vaccine versus placebo. This receptor was identified in a person aged 18-60 years who received the Ad26.COV2.S COVID-19 vaccine or a placebo. This chain links TRBV19 with TRBJ1-2; D uncertain. CDR3 sequence: CASSPGGRRTYGYTF. CDR3 nucleotide sequence: TGTGCCAGTAGTCCAGGCGGACGGCGGACGTATGGCTACACCTTC.